The rows below give T cell receptor beta chains drawn from one sample of a study of T-cell memory formation after mild COVID-19. TCRdb called the 5' RACE reads again in MiXCR, with one record for every CDR3 protein. Among 450,000 to 700,000 distinct CDR3 sequences listed, under 20% were seen once. Source material: PBMCs or a T cell subset sorted from them (not recorded which). The receptors were gathered from an adult woman who had mild COVID-19 (a few samples of this study predate the infection). Cell type and time point are not known. CDR3s include the opening cysteine and the closing phenylalanine or tryptophan. The D gene is left open where the match is weak. A clone size is listed for some rows: how often the clone was seen (once, few, many), or a class if it is expanded.

TRBJ2-5	few	TRBV12-5	TRBD1	TGTGCTAGTGGTCGACAGGGGACGGAGACCCAGTACTTC	CASGRQGTETQYF
TRBJ2-7	few	TRBV5-1	-	TGCGCCAGCAGCTTGGAACCCCGAGCCGACTTCCCGTTGCAGTACTTC	CASSLEPRADFPLQYF
TRBJ1-5	few	TRBV6-1	TRBD1	TGTGCCAGCAGTTATTCGACAGGGTTCAATCAGCCCCAGCATTTT	CASSYSTGFNQPQHF
TRBJ1-5	few	TRBV12-3/TRBV12-4	TRBD1	TGTGCCAGCAGCTGGGGACAGCCCCTTGATCAGCCCCAGCATTTT	CASSWGQPLDQPQHF
TRBJ2-5	-	TRBV29-1	-	TGCAGCGTTGGGGGGGGCGGGCCAGAGACCCAGTACTTC	CSVGGGGPETQYF
TRBJ2-5	few	TRBV5-1	-	TGCGCCAGCAGCTTGTGGAGGGGCCGAGAGACCCAGTACTTC	CASSLWRGRETQYF
TRBJ1-1	-	TRBV29-1	TRBD1	TGCAGCGTTAGGGACAGGGGCACTGAAGCTTTCTTT	CSVRDRGTEAFF
TRBJ1-1	few	TRBV27	-	TGTGCCAGCAGAGAAGTAAGGGGGACCACTGAAGCTTTCTTT	CASREVRGTTEAFF
TRBJ1-4	-	TRBV30	TRBD1	TGTGCCTGGAGTGTAAAAGACAGGGTTCGGGATGAAAAACTGTTTTTT	CAWSVKDRVRDEKLFF
TRBJ2-1	-	TRBV9	-	TGTGCCAGCAGGGGGGACGGATTTTACAATGAGCAGTTCTTC	CASRGDGFYNEQFF
TRBJ1-6	-	TRBV18	-	TGTGCCAGCTCACCAAGTTTGGGTAGTTCACCCCTCCACTTT	CASSPSLGSSPLHF
TRBJ2-3	many	TRBV2	TRBD2	TGTGCCAGCAGTGAATCCGGGGGGGGCACAGATACGCAGTATTTT	CASSESGGGTDTQYF
TRBJ1-1	-	TRBV10-2	TRBD1	TGCGCCAGCAGTGTACAGGGGGGGAACACTGAAGCTTTCTTT	CASSVQGGNTEAFF
TRBJ1-4	-	TRBV6-6	-	TGTGCCAGCAGTGGGAGTAGACCGGAGGAAAAACTGTTTTTT	CASSGSRPEEKLFF
TRBJ1-1	-	TRBV5-4	-	TGTGCCAGCAGAAATTCAGGAGGGGACACTGAAGCTTTCTTT	CASRNSGGDTEAFF
TRBJ1-2	-	TRBV4-1	TRBD1	TGCGCCAGCAGCCGAGAGGACAGGGGGCTTTATGGCTACACCTTC	CASSREDRGLYGYTF
TRBJ2-7	-	TRBV24-1	-	TGTGCCACCAGTGACCCCACTAAGGCCTACGAGCAGTACTTC	CATSDPTKAYEQYF
TRBJ2-1	-	TRBV2	-	TGTGCCAGCAGTGAGGAGGGGACAGTAACGAATGAGCAGTTCTTC	CASSEEGTVTNEQFF
TRBJ1-2	few	TRBV5-5	-	TGTGCCAGCAGCTCCCGCAACAGGGTACAGAACGGCTACACCTTC	CASSSRNRVQNGYTF
TRBJ2-2	many	TRBV7-9	-	TGTGCCAGCAGCTGGGGTACCGGGGAGCTGTTTTTT	CASSWGTGELFF
TRBJ2-7	-	TRBV5-6	TRBD2	TGTGCCAGCAGCGGGGCGGCGGCGGGGGACTCCTACGAGCAGTACTTC	CASSGAAAGDSYEQYF
TRBJ2-3	-	TRBV9	TRBD2	TGTGCCAGCAGCGACGACCAGGTGGGAGGGGATACGCAGTATTTT	CASSDDQVGGDTQYF
TRBJ1-5	-	TRBV18	TRBD1	TGTGCCAGCTCACCCACGACAGGGATTGTGCTGCCCCAGCATTTT	CASSPTTGIVLPQHF
TRBJ1-1	-	TRBV6-2/TRBV6-3	-	TGTGCCAGCAGTCTATCGGGGCCCGGCGGCACTGAAGCTTTCTTT	CASSLSGPGGTEAFF